There are many counts of the clone carrying this T cell receptor beta chain. Its antigen is unidentified. Trimming took 4 bases from V and 9 from J, leaving 10 bases between them. Germline V lookup: CDR1 MGHDK, CDR2 SYGVNS. The CDR3 contains 12 residues. This entry comes from a study of post-analysis software for immune sequencing data. Study at large: In terms of disease course, relapsing-remitting, secondary progressive and progressive-relapsing multiple sclerosis were included.

Study results and limitations: There was significantly lower normalized Chao1 diversity in multiple sclerosis patients than in controls. In patients, TRBV5-6, TRBV5-1 and TRBV20-1 belonged to roughly 5 TRBV segments found more frequently than in controls. Samples prepared in the same batch strongly co-clustered by F measure.

Tagging with unique molecular identifiers was a feature of the TCR beta cDNA libraries. TCRdb called the PCR reads again in MiXCR, with one record for every CDR3 protein. This table holds approximately 730,000 distinct CDR3 sequences, about 27% found once. J is TRBJ2-4 and V is TRBV25-1; D gene ambiguous. The clonotype originates from a girl aged 5-17 years with multiple sclerosis. The sequenced material came from blood. The CDR3 nucleotides are TGTGCCAGCAGTGGCTCCTCCGGCATTCAGTACTTC. This codes for CASSGSSGIQYF.